The 30 T cell receptor beta chains reported below all come from one sample, sequenced in a study of blood T cells in healthy people across ages. Primers used in a second PCR of roughly 7 to 11 cycles were a sample-barcoded 5' primer and a J-beta primer mix. TCRdb re-derived calls from the 5' RACE reads in MiXCR, one entry per CDR3 protein. The sample lists more than 800,000 distinct CDR3 sequences; roughly 26% were seen once. Sequencing was performed on blood. Every receptor here comes from a woman older than 75 in good health.

This clonotype was seen more than once but under ten times. This chain's CDR3 is CSAKAPGLAGSSYNEQYF. The CDR3 nucleotides are TGCAGTGCTAAAGCTCCGGGACTAGCGGGGAGCTCCTACAATGAGCAGTACTTC. The V gene is TRBV20-1, the J gene TRBJ2-1; 13 nucleotides line up with TRBD2. The end of the DNA is better explained by TRBJ2-7, so the J call may be wrong. This CDR3 is 18 amino acids long. Germline CDR1 and CDR2: DFQATT and SNEGSKA (reference sequence).

Many counts were recorded for this clonotype. This chain connects TRBV7-2 to TRBJ2-3, with TRBD1 matching over 10 bases. CDR3 length: 15 residues. Trimming removed 4 bases from V and 4 bases from J; junction bases left unmatched: 5. Germline V gene sequence: CDR1 SGHTA, CDR2 FQGNSA. The CDR3 nucleotides are TGTGCCAGCAGCTGGGACAGGGGTTACGCAGATACGCAGTATTTT. It encodes CASSWDRGYADTQYF.

Turning to this clonotype: The germline gene is not matched at one end of the junction; a read error may be the cause. The V gene is TRBV29-1, the J gene TRBJ1-1, with a possible D match to TRBD1 (5 bases). Germline V gene lookup returns CDR1 SQVTM and CDR2 ANQGSEA. The CDR3 is 14 amino acids. The CDR3 region has the DNA TGCGGCGTCCAGGGACTCTACCTGAACACTGAAGCTTTCTTT. The encoded protein is CGVQGLYLNTEAFF.

This clonotype was counted a few times. CDR3 bases: TGTGCCAGCTCACCCAACCCCGGGACAGTGGATTCACCCCTCCACTTT. It translates to CASSPNPGTVDSPLHF. The chain recombines TRBV18 with TRBJ1-6; the match to TRBD1 covers 7 bases. V shed 3 bases and J 8 bases; nucleotides not matched to a gene: 10. The CDR3 runs to 16 residues. Germline CDR1 is KGHSH and CDR2 is LQKENI.

Comments on this clonotype: Possible read error: a much larger clone is one base away. This sequence joins TRBV7-2 and TRBJ2-3; D perhaps matches TRBD2 (7 bases). The V gene's germline CDR1 is SGHTA and CDR2 FQGNSA. This CDR3 has 16 residues. The CDR3 loop reads CAGSSPRGGITDTQYF. The CDR3 DNA sequence: TGTGCCGGCAGCTCCCCTAGGGGGGGGATCACAGATACGCAGTATTTT.

This clonotype showed up many times. This sequence joins TRBV6-6 and TRBJ1-1; 7 bases match TRBD1. In germline, CDR1 is MNHNY, CDR2 SVGAGI (reference sequence). V was clipped by 6 bases and J by 1 base; unmatched bases: 5. The length of the CDR3 is 14 residues. The CDR3 DNA follows: TGTGCCAGCAGAGCCGGGACAGCGAACACTGAAGCTTTCTTT. Residues: CASRAGTANTEAFF.

This clonotype was found many times. V is TRBV20-1 and J is TRBJ1-5; tentative D call: TRBD1 (5 bases). Germline CDR1 DFQATT, CDR2 SNEGSKA (reference sequence). V was pared by 3 bases and J by 6 bases, with 15 bases between. The length of the CDR3 is 14 residues. The DNA of the CDR3 is TGCAGTGCTAGTGATGCCCAGGGTTTTCAGCCCCAGCATTTT. Amino acid sequence: CSASDAQGFQPQHF.

As for this clonotype: Just one base apart from a much larger clone, this may be a read error. Here the CDR3 reads CVSRPGQGADTQYF. CDR3 bases: TGTGTCAGCAGGCCGGGACAGGGTGCAGATACGCAGTATTTT. V and J are TRBV11-2 and TRBJ2-3; 9 bases fit TRBD1. Germline loops: CDR1 SGHAT, CDR2 FQNNGV. This CDR3 spans 14 amino acids.

Worth noting for this clonotype: One junction end disagrees with the germline gene, perhaps due to a read error. The chain has TRBV7-9 and TRBJ2-5; no firm D call. The CDR3 has 12 residues. Germline V gene data show CDR1 as SEHNR and CDR2 as FQNEAQ (reference sequence). CDR3 amino acids: CTSRLVGETQYF. In nucleotides, the CDR3 is TGTACCAGCAGGCTGGTAGGGGAGACCCAGTACTTC.

This clonotype was observed a handful of times. V usage is TRBV7-9 and J usage is TRBJ1-2, with 8 bases aligning to TRBD1. V dropped 3 bases and J dropped 8; count of bases not matched to a gene: 8. The germline CDR1 and CDR2 sequences are SEHNR and FQNEAQ (reference sequence). There are 14 residues in the CDR3. The CDR3 DNA reads as TGTGCCAGCAGCTTTCTGGGACAGGCAAGGGGCTACACCTTC. It encodes CASSFLGQARGYTF.

This clonotype has only a few counts. This may be a read error, as it is one base from a much larger clone. This sequence joins TRBV2 and TRBJ2-5, with D possibly matching TRBD2 (6 bases). The CDR3 extends over 15 amino acids. CDR1 and CDR2 (germline): SNHLY, FYNNEI. Trimming cost V 0 bases and J 11 bases, with 19 bases left between them. The CDR3 protein is CASSEAGTSRVEQYF. DNA of the CDR3: TGTGCCAGCAGTGAAGCGGGCACTAGCAGGGTTGAGCAGTACTTC.

Concerning this clonotype: A much larger clone sits a single nucleotide away, making a read error possible. V is TRBV20-1 and J is TRBJ2-1; D is tentatively TRBD1 or TRBD2 (5 bases each). V was cut by 6 bases and J by 3 bases, with 15 bases left in between. The CDR3 contains 14 residues. Looked up from germline, CDR1 is DFQATT and CDR2 is SNEGSKA (reference sequence). The CDR3 DNA is TGCAGTGCAAACTCGGGACGCATCTACAATGAGCAGTTCTTC. Translated: CSANSGRIYNEQFF.

Note on this clonotype: This sequence may be a read error, since a much larger clone differs from it by one base. This chain connects TRBV7-2 to TRBJ1-2; no clear D gene. The V gene's germline CDR1 is SGHTA and CDR2 FQGNSA. The CDR3 sequence is 13 residues long. The CDR3 sequence: CANSLSPGKGYTF. CDR3 DNA: TGTGCCAACAGCTTAAGTCCCGGGAAGGGCTACACCTTC.

This clonotype appeared many times. This chain joins TRBV2 and TRBJ1-2; D perhaps matches TRBD1 (5 bases). Germline loops: CDR1 SNHLY, CDR2 FYNNEI. The V gene lost 3 bases and the J gene lost 6 bases, with 14 bases spanning the gap. This CDR3 has 14 residues. DNA of the CDR3: TGTGCCAGCAGTGAGCAGGGCCTACACGATGGCTACACCTTC. Encoded protein: CASSEQGLHDGYTF.

The chain uses TRBV20-1 and TRBJ2-3; 13 positions match TRBD2. The trim removed 6 bases at V and 1 base at J, leaving 10 bases unmatched. This CDR3 comprises 17 residues. CDR1 and CDR2 from the germline V gene are DFQATT and SNEGSKA (reference sequence). In nucleotides, the CDR3 is TGCAGTGCCGAACCGGGACTAGCGGGGTCGGGCACAGATACGCAGTATTTT. It translates to CSAEPGLAGSGTDTQYF.

V and J are TRBV20-1 and TRBJ2-3, with D perhaps assigned TRBD1 or TRBD2 (5 bases each). CDR3 length: 15 residues. Germline V gives CDR1 DFQATT, CDR2 SNEGSKA (reference sequence). The germline V and J ends were trimmed by 5 bases and 6 bases, with 21 bases remaining between them. Written as DNA, the CDR3 is TGCAGTGCTCGAAGACCCGGGACCCCCAAGGATACGCAGTATTTT. Amino acids: CSARRPGTPKDTQYF.

The V gene is TRBV7-9, the J gene TRBJ2-7; unclear D gene. CDR1 and CDR2 (germline): SEHNR, FQNEAQ (reference sequence). The CDR3 is made up of 15 amino acids. V was trimmed by 1 base and J by 1 base, leaving 11 bases between them. The CDR3 protein is CASSLEMWDSYEQYF. DNA for the CDR3: TGTGCCAGCAGCTTAGAAATGTGGGATTCCTACGAGCAGTACTTC.

The sample holds a few counts of this clonotype. This chain uses TRBV4-3 with TRBJ2-4, with 7 bases lining up with TRBD1. Germline lookup yields CDR1 LGHNA and CDR2 YSLEER. V lost 6 bases and J lost 15; bases outside the gene matches: 17. The CDR3 is 14 amino acids. The CDR3 DNA follows: TGCGCCAGCAGTAGACAGGGCACTATAGGGGAGCGGTACTTC. Protein: CASSRQGTIGERYF.

This sequence joins TRBV18 and TRBJ1-1, with 7 positions matching TRBD1. Germline V gives CDR1 KGHSH, CDR2 LQKENI. Trimming took 2 bases from V and 10 from J; bases not matched to a gene: 13. The CDR3 totals 15 residues. The CDR3 spells CASSPAVAQGIGAFF. CDR3 in DNA: TGTGCCAGCTCACCAGCTGTAGCACAGGGGATAGGAGCTTTCTTT.

V usage is TRBV20-1 and J usage is TRBJ1-5; perhaps TRBD1 as D (5 bases). Germline lookup yields CDR1 DFQATT and CDR2 SNEGSKA (reference sequence). Trimming took 0 bases from V and 6 from J, leaving 15 bases between them. This CDR3 region has 15 residues. Here the CDR3 DNA reads TGCAGTGCTAGAGATCAGAGAAGAGGGACTCAGCCCCAGCATTTT. Amino acids: CSARDQRRGTQPQHF.

The V and J genes are TRBV9 and TRBJ1-2; unclear D gene. The V gene's germline CDR1 is SGDLS and CDR2 YYNGEE. This CDR3 is 14 amino acids long. Between the trimmed V and J ends, which lost 4 bases and 1 base, there was a span of 11 bases. For the CDR3, the DNA is TGTGCCAGCAGCCCCTCCAATGGTAACTATGGCTACACCTTC. This encodes CASSPSNGNYGYTF. The full variable domain, its missing parts supplied by reference TRBV9 and TRBJ1-2, is DSGVTQTPKHLITATGQRVTLRCSPRSGDLSVYWYQQSLDQGLQFLIQYYNGEERAKGNILERFSAQQFPDLHSELNLSSLELGDSALYFCASSPSNGNYGYTFGSGTRLTVV.

V and J are TRBV7-9 and TRBJ1-4; TRBD1 aligns across 7 bases. The CDR3 length is 15 residues. Trimming at V came to 1 base and at J to 7 bases, leaving 6 bases not matched to a gene. Germline lookup yields CDR1 SEHNR and CDR2 FQNEAQ (reference sequence). CDR3 nucleotide sequence: TGTGCCAGCAGCTTAGGGACAACAGGGGTTGAAAAACTGTTTTTT. Translation gives CASSLGTTGVEKLFF. Drawing the rest from reference TRBV7-9 and TRBJ1-4, the complete variable domain is DTGVSQNPRHKITKRGQNVTFRCDPISEHNRLYWYRQTLGQGPEFLTYFQNEAQLEKSRLLSDRFSAERPKGSFSTLEIQRTEQGDSAMYLCASSLGTTGVEKLFFGSGTQLSVL.

This clonotype occurred many times. V and J are TRBV3-1 and TRBJ2-7; D might be TRBD1 (6 bases). The V and J ends lost 1 base and 1 base respectively, with 11 bases between them. The CDR3 runs 15 residues. The germline gives CDR1 LGHDT, CDR2 YNNKEL (reference sequence). The CDR3 DNA reads TGTGCCAGCAGCCAAGCGAGTACAGGGTCCTACGAGCAGTACTTC. Residues: CASSQASTGSYEQYF.

Worth noting for this clonotype: A much larger clone lies a single base off, so this may be a read error. The J gene is TRBJ1-2, the V gene TRBV14, with TRBD1 identical over 7 bases. This CDR3 region has 12 residues. Germline CDR1 reads SGHDN; CDR2 reads FVKESK. CDR3 nucleotides: TGTGCCAGCAGCCCGGACAGGCATGGCCACACCTTC. As protein: CASSPDRHGHTF. The variable domain in full, completed from reference TRBV14 and TRBJ1-2, reads EAGVTQFPSHSVIEKGQTVTLRCDPISGHDNLYWYRRVMGKEIKFLLHFVKESKQDESGMPNNRFLAERTGGTYSTLKVQPAELEDSGVYFCASSPDRHGHTFGSGTRLTVV.

With regard to this clonotype: Its ends do not fully match the called genes, so a read error is possible. The chain employs TRBV7-2 and TRBJ2-2; 7 nucleotides match TRBD1. This CDR3 comprises 14 residues. CDR1 SGHTA and CDR2 FQGNSA come from the germline V gene. CDR3 nucleotides: TGTGCCAGCACCTACAGGGGAGAGTCCGGGGAGCTGTTGTTT. The encoded protein is CASTYRGESGELLF.

The sample holds many counts of this clonotype. This chain joins TRBV24-1 and TRBJ2-1; D is unclear. V lost 5 bases and J lost 3, with 7 bases in between. Germline V gene data show CDR1 as KGHDR and CDR2 as SFDVKD. The CDR3 has 13 amino acids. CDR3: CATSGRDYNEQFF. In DNA form, the CDR3 reads TGTGCCACCAGTGGAAGAGACTACAATGAGCAGTTCTTC.

As regards this clonotype: A much more abundant neighbour one base away suggests this may be a read error. This chain connects TRBV7-9 to TRBJ1-2; maybe TRBD1 (5 bases). In germline, CDR1 is SEHNR, CDR2 FQNEAQ (reference sequence). This CDR3 is 14 amino acids long. The CDR3, as DNA: TGTTCCAGCAGCCTAGACCAGGGAGCCCATGGCTACACCTTC. Amino acids: CSSSLDQGAHGYTF.

Ten or more counts support this clonotype. This sequence joins TRBV6-2 or TRBV6-3 and TRBJ1-2; D ambiguous. V lost 7 bases and J lost 1, with 13 bases in between. The CDR3 is 14 amino acids. Looked up from germline, CDR1 is MNHEY and CDR2 is SVGEGT. CDR3 sequence: CASTRTGFNYGYTF. The CDR3 DNA follows: TGTGCCAGCACGCGGACGGGATTTAACTATGGCTACACCTTC.

This clonotype was found many times. The chain employs TRBV6-1 and TRBJ2-1; TRBD1 matches at 10 bases. The CDR3 totals 17 residues. Trimming removed 6 bases from V and 1 base from J; junction bases left unmatched: 9. Germline assignment: CDR1 MNHNS and CDR2 SASEGT. As DNA, the CDR3 is TGTGCCAGCAGACGGGACAGGGGACATTCGTCCTACAATGAGCAGTTCTTC. It yields the protein CASRRDRGHSSYNEQFF.

Of note for this clonotype: The germline gene is not matched at one end of the junction; a read error may be the cause. This chain connects TRBV5-1 to TRBJ1-2; the match to TRBD1 covers 7 bases. Germline CDR1 is SGHRS and CDR2 is YFSETQ. The CDR3 extends over 14 amino acids. Here the CDR3 reads CASSPGDSGYSYTF. As DNA, the CDR3 is TGCGCCAGCAGCCCGGGGGACAGCGGCTATAGCTACACCTTC.